The following is a T cell receptor beta chain sequence with its context. This may stem from a read error, because a much larger clone lies one nucleotide away. Individuals selected for sequencing had exhibited CD8+CD57+ cell expansion on flow cytometry. The data are from a study of CD8+CD57+ T cells in acquired aplastic anemia. Genomic DNA, the template, was used for profiling of the TCR beta VDJ and CDR3. TCRdb itself ran the reads through MiXCR, one entry per CDR3 protein. The data hold about half a million distinct CDR3 sequences, with less than 35% observed a single time. The CDR3 has 12 residues. Germline loops: CDR1 MNHEY, CDR2 SVGAGI.

The rearrangement links TRBV6-5 to TRBJ1-2; no reliable D call. This TCR derives from a human donor with aplastic anemia. The sequenced material came from sorted CD4+, CD8+, or CD8+CD57+ T cells (not recorded which) from PBMCs. CDR3 protein: CAGSYPEDGYTF. The DNA for the CDR3 is TGTGCCGGCAGTTACCCGGAGGATGGCTACACCTTC.